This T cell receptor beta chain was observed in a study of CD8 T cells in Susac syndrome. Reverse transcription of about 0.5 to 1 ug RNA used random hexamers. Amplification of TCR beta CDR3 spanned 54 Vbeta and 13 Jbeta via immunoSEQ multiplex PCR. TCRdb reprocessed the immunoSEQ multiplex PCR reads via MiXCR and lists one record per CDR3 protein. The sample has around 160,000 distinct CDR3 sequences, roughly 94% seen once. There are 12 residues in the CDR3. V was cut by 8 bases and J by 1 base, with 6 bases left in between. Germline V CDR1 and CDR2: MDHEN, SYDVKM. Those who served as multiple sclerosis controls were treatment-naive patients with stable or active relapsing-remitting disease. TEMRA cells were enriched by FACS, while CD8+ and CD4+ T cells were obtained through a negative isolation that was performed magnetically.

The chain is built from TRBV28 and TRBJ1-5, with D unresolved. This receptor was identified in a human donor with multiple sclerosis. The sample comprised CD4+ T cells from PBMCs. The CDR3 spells CASCASNQPQHF. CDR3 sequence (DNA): TGTGCCAGCTGCGCAAGCAATCAGCCCCAGCATTTT.